This T cell receptor beta chain emerged from a study of spatial heterogeneity in lung cancer. Background on the study: Beta-chain sequences consistently outnumbered alpha-chain sequences in detection.

The V gene lost 5 bases and the J gene lost 1 base, with 14 bases spanning the gap. The length of the CDR3 is 15 residues. Germline CDR1 is MNHEY and CDR2 is SMNVEV (reference sequence). Stated time point: sample taken at primary tumor resection. Whole RNA from tumor, nontumor lung or frozen PBMC was sequenced unsorted. Every TCR cDNA molecule carried a tag that served as a unique molecular identifier. One entry per CDR3 protein, called by TCRdb with MiXCR from the 5' RACE reads. The sample yields some 7,400 distinct CDR3 sequences, 6% to 7% seen once. This clonotype has just a few counts. The antigen is unknown. The study's findings and limits: Nonsynonymous mutations, ubiquitous and regional, were tracked respectively by counts of ubiquitous and regional expanded TCRs. Expanded intratumoral alpha and beta TCR counts tracked tumor mutation counts.

The sequenced sample was lung tumor tissue, obtained at surgery. The TCR was taken from a female donor with early-stage non-small cell lung cancer. This chain joins TRBV27 and TRBJ2-5; TRBD1 is a possible D gene (6 bases). CDR3 protein: CASSPRWTVQETQYF. The DNA for the CDR3 is TGTGCCAGCAGTCCGCGTTGGACAGTCCAAGAGACCCAGTACTTC.